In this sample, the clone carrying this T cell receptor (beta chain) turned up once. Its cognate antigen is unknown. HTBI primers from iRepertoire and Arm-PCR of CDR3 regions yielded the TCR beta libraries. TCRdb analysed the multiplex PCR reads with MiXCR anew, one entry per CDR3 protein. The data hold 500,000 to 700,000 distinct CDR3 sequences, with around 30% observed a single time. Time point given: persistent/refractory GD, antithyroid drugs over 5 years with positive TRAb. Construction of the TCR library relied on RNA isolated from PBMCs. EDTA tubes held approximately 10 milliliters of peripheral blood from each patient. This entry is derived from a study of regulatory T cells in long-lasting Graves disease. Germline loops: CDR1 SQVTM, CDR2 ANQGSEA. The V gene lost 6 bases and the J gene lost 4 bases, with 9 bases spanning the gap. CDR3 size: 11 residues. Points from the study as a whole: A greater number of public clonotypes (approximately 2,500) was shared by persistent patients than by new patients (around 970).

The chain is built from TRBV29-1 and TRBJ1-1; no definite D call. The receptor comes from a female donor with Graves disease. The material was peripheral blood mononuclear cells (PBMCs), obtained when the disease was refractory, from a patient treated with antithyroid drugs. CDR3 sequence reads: CSVRRVTEAFF. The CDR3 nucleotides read TGCAGCGTCAGACGGGTCACTGAAGCTTTCTTT.